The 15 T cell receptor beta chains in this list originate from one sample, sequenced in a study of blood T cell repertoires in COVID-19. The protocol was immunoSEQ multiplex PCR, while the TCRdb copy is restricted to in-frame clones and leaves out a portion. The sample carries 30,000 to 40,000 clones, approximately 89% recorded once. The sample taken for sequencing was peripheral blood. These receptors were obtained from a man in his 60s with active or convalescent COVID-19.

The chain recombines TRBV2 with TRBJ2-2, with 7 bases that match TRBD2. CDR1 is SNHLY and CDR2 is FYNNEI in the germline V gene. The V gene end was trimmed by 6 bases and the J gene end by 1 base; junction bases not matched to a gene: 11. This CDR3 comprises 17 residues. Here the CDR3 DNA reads TGTGCCAGCAGGGCGGGGAGGGTAGCGGGGAACACCGGGGAGCTGTTTTTT. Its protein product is CASRAGRVAGNTGELFF.

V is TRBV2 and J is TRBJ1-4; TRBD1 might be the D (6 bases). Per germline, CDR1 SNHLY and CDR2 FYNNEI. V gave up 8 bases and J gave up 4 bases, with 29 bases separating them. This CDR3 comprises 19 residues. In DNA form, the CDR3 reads TGTGCCAGCGCAACAGGGCACGGGGTTGTATCCGGCCATAATGAAAAACTGTTTTTT. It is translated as CASATGHGVVSGHNEKLFF.

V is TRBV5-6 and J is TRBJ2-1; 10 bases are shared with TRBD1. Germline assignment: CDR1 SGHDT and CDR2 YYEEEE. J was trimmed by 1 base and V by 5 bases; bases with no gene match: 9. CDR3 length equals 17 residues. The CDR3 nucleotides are TGTGCCAGCAGGACCACCGGGACAGGGGCTTCCTACAATGAGCAGTTCTTC. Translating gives CASRTTGTGASYNEQFF.

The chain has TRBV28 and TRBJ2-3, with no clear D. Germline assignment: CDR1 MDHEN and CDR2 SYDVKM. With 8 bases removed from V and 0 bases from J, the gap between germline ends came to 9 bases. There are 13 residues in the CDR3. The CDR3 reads CASSFRSTDTQYF. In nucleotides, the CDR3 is TGTGCCAGCTCCTTCCGGAGCACAGATACGCAGTATTTT.

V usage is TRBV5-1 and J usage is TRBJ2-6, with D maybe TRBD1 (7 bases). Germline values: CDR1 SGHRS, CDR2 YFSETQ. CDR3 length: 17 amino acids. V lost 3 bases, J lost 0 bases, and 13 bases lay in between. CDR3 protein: CASSSAGGSSGANVLTF. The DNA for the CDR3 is TGCGCCAGCAGCTCCGCAGGGGGGAGCTCTGGGGCCAACGTCCTGACTTTC.

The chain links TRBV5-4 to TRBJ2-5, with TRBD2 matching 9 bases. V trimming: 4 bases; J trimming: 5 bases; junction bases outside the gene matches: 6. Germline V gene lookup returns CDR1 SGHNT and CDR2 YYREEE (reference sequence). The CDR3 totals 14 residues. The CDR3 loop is CASSRSGGRETQYF. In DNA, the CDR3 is TGTGCCAGCAGCCGTAGCGGGGGCCGGGAGACCCAGTACTTC.

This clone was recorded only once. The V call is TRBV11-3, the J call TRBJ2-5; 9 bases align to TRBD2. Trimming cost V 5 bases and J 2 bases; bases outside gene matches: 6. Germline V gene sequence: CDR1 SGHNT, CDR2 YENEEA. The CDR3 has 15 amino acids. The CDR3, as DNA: TGTGCCAGCAGCACTTCGCGGGGGGGGCAAGAGACCCAGTACTTC. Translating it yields CASSTSRGGQETQYF.

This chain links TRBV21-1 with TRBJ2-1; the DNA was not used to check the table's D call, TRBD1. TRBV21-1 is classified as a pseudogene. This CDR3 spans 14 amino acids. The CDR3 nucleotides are TGTGCCAGCAGCCACAGGGCACGATTTCCAATTCAGTTCTTC. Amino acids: CASSHRARFPIQFF.

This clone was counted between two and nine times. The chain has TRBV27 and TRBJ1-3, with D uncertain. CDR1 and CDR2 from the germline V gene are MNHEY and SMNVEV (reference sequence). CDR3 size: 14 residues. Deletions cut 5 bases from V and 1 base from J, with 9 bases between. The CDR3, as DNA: TGTGCCAGCAGTGCACGGACTTCTGGAAACACCATATATTTT. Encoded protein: CASSARTSGNTIYF.

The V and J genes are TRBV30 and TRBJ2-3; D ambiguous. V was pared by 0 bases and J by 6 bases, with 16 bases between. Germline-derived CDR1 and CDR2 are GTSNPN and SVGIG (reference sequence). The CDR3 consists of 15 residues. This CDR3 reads CAWSVRGLDKDTQYF. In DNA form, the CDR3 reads TGTGCCTGGAGTGTACGTGGCCTAGATAAGGATACGCAGTATTTT.

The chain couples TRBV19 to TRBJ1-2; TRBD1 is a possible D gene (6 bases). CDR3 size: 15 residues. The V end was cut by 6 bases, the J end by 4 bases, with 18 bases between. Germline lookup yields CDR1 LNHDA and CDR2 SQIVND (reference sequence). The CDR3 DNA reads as TGTGCCAGTAGCCGCGCCCCACAGGGAGCCTATGGCTACACCTTC. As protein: CASSRAPQGAYGYTF.

The CDR3 DNA follows: TGTGCCAGCAGCTACCAGGGACAGGGCAACACTGAAGCTTTCTTT. Its protein product is CASSYQGQGNTEAFF. The V call is TRBV7-9, the J call TRBJ1-1; 9 bases are shared with TRBD1. Germline V lookup: CDR1 SEHNR, CDR2 FQNEAQ (reference sequence). Trimming cost V 4 bases and J 2 bases; bases outside gene matches: 5. There are 15 residues in the CDR3.

The CDR3 nucleotides read TGTGCCAGCAGTTACCCCGGGACAGGGGGACTGACCCTCGCAGATACGCAGTATTTT. It specifies CASSYPGTGGLTLADTQYF. V usage is TRBV6-2 or TRBV6-3 and J usage is TRBJ2-3; TRBD1 agrees at 11 bases. V lost 2 bases, J lost 4 bases, and 14 bases stayed unmatched. Germline V gives CDR1 MNHEY, CDR2 SVGEGT. This CDR3 has 19 amino acids.

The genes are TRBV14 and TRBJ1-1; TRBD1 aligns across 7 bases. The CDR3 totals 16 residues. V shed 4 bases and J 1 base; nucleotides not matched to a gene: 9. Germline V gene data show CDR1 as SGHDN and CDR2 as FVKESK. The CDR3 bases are TGTGCCAGCAGCCTTCGCAGGGGGGCCCAGAACACTGAAGCTTTCTTT. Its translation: CASSLRRGAQNTEAFF. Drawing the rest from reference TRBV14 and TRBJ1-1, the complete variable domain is EAGVTQFPSHSVIEKGQTVTLRCDPISGHDNLYWYRRVMGKEIKFLLHFVKESKQDESGMPNNRFLAERTGGTYSTLKVQPAELEDSGVYFCASSLRRGAQNTEAFFGQGTRLTVV.

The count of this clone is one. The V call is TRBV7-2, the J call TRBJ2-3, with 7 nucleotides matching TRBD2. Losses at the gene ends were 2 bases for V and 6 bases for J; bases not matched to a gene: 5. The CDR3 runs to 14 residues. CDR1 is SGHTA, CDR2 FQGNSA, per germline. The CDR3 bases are TGTGCCAGCAGCTTAACTTTTAGCGGGGATACGCAGTATTTT. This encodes CASSLTFSGDTQYF.